This T cell receptor (beta chain) came from a study of blood T cell repertoires in COVID-19. Germline assignment: CDR1 MNHEY and CDR2 SVGAGI. Unmatched junction bases numbered 8, after V lost 6 bases and J lost 4 bases. There are 15 residues in the CDR3. Sequencing used immunoSEQ multiplex PCR; TCRdb keeps in-frame clones, though not all of them. In the table there are around 76,000 clones, about 89% of which are singletons. The sequence was collected from a man aged 60 to 69 with acute or convalescent COVID-19. This chain joins TRBV6-5 and TRBJ1-3; 8 nucleotides line up with TRBD1. Sequenced: peripheral blood. In DNA, the CDR3 is TGTGCCAGCAGGACAGGGGATATAGGGGGAAACACCATATATTTT. It translates to CASRTGDIGGNTIYF.